This T cell receptor (beta chain) came from a study of T cell repertoires in cytomegalovirus infection. Study information: It can be stated that public TCR beta signatures indicated CMV infection as well as a matching HLA type.

One entry per CDR3 protein results from TCRdb running MiXCR on the reads. Of some 150,000 distinct CDR3 sequences in the sample, 32% were seen once. Study conclusions and caveats: Ex vivo, HLA-C-restricted CMV-specific TCR beta clonotypes prevailed over the rest of the response.

Germline CDR1 and CDR2: SGHVS and FQNEAQ. V was cut by 2 bases and J by 2 bases, with 10 bases left in between. This CDR3 comprises 15 residues. This clonotype showed up many times. The antigen is not known. The clonotype comes from a human donor in good health (CMV status not recorded). Some clones in this sample may be carry-over from other donors' samples. The source was CD8+ T cells from cultured PBMCs, collected from culture after CMV antigen stimulation. The chain carries TRBV7-8 and TRBJ1-3; no reliable D call. This chain's CDR3 is CASSLTLSPGNTIYF. The CDR3 DNA follows: TGTGCCAGCAGCTTAACCCTTAGCCCTGGAAACACCATATATTTT.